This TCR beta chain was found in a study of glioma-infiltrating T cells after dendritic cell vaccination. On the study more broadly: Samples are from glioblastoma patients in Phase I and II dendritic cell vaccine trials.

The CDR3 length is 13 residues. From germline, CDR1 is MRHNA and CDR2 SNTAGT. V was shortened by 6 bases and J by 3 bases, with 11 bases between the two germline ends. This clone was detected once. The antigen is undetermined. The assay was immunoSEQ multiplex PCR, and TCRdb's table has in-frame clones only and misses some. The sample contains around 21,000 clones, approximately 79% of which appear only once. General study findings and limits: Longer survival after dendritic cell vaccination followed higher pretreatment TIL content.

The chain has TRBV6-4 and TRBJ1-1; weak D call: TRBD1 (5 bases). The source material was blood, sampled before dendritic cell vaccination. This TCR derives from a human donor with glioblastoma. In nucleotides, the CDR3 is TGTGCCAGCAGGGCAGGGTTTGACACTGAAGCTTTCTTT. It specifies CASRAGFDTEAFF.